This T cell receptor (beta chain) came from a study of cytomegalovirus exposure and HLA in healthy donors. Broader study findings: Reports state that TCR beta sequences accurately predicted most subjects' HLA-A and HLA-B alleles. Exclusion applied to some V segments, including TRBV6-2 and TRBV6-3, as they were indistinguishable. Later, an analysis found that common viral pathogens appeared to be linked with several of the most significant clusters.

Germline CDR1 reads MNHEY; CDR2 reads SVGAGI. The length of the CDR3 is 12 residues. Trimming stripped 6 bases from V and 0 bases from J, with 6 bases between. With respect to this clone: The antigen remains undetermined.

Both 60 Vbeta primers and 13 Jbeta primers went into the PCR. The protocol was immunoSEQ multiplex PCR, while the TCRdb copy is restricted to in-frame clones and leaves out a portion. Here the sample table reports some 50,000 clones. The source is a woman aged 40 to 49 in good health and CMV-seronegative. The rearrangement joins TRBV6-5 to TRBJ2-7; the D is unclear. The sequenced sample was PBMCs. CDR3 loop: CASRENSYEQYF. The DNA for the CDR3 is TGTGCCAGCAGAGAGAACTCCTACGAGCAGTACTTC.